This TCR beta chain was documented in a study of early T cells in non-severe SARS-CoV-2 infection. In the study overall: Whole-blood bulk RNA, unsorted, was sequenced, and chains were unpaired.

Unique molecular identifiers were added to individual cDNA molecules. TCRdb reprocessed the 5' RACE reads via MiXCR and lists one record per CDR3 protein. The sample consists of 25,000 to 30,000 distinct CDR3 sequences, under 6% of them appearing once. The CDR3 has 13 residues. Trimming took off 4 bases at V and 6 bases at J, with 13 bases between the two ends. Germline values: CDR1 LGHNA, CDR2 YNFKEQ. Sequences were obtained from whole blood. The rearrangement joins TRBV4-2 to TRBJ2-7; tentatively, D is TRBD1 or TRBD2 (5 bases each). The receptor was isolated from an adult who was a healthcare worker with PCR-confirmed SARS-CoV-2 infection or an uninfected control (not recorded which). The CDR3 sequence: CASSPTDEGEQYF. CDR3 sequence (DNA): TGTGCCAGCAGCCCGACAGATGAGGGCGAGCAGTACTTC.